This TCR beta chain derives from a study of beta chain features in type 1 diabetes. Study-level points and caveats: Insertion counts at VDJ junctions were lower in type 1 diabetes patients, who also showed more deletions there.

Using CD45RO/CCR7/CD25/CD127/CD95/CD27, CD4+ naive, central memory, regulatory and stem cell-like memory cells were sorted. This clone appeared once. What it binds is unknown. Expressed TCRB transcripts were sequenced after all isolated RNA was converted to cDNA. Clones were read by immunoSEQ multiplex PCR, and TCRdb kept only the in-frame ones, dropping some. Among some 900,000 clones listed, roughly a sixth were seen once. Germline V lookup: CDR1 SGHVS, CDR2 FNYEAQ. The CDR3 sequence is 14 residues long. V was cut by 5 bases and J by 7 bases, with 17 bases left in between. The chain has TRBV7-6 and TRBJ2-5; D might be TRBD1 or TRBD2, each matching 6 bases. Material for sequencing was naive CD4+ T cells from blood. The sequence was obtained from a woman younger than 35 in good health. This CDR3 is CASSTRLEGGTQYF. CDR3 bases: TGTGCCAGCAGCACCCGACTAGAGGGGGGGACCCAGTACTTC.